Following are 26 T cell receptor beta chains from one sample sequenced in a study of shared clonotypes between healthy human individuals. Using immunoSEQ multiplex PCR, the repertoire was profiled, and TCRdb retains in-frame clones only, with some absent. Of 2 million to 2.5 million clones in the sample, about 94% were seen once. Specimen: naive CD4+ T cells sorted from blood. The subset here: CD45RA+ positively selected. These receptors came from a man aged 18 to 30 in good health.

The V gene is TRBV28, the J gene TRBJ1-4, with D unresolved. V dropped 5 bases and J dropped 8 bases, with 18 bases sitting between them. Looked up from germline, CDR1 is MDHEN and CDR2 is SYDVKM. This CDR3 comprises 15 residues. CDR3: CASSLPGPAGEKLFF. DNA of the CDR3: TGTGCCAGCAGTCTCCCCGGCCCCGCTGGAGAAAAACTGTTTTTT. The full variable domain, with the rest looked up from reference TRBV28 and TRBJ1-4, is DVKVTQSSRYLVKRTGEKVFLECVQDMDHENMFWYRQDPGLGLRLIYFSYDVKMKEKGDIPEGYSVSREKKERFSLILESASTNQTSMYLCASSLPGPAGEKLFFGSGTQLSVL.

With regard to this clone: Its ends do not fully match the called genes, so a read error is possible. The CDR3 reads CASSLVVSDNEQFF. CDR3 DNA: TGCGCCAGCAGCTTGGTCGTCTCCGACAATGAGCAGTTCTTC. The chain carries TRBV5-1 and TRBJ2-1; D uncertain. The V gene's germline CDR1 is SGHRS and CDR2 YFSETQ. The CDR3 runs to 14 residues.

The chain links TRBV7-9 to TRBJ1-2; D is possibly TRBD1 (6 bases). V gave up 5 bases and J gave up 8 bases, with 24 bases separating them. The CDR3 runs to 16 residues. From germline, CDR1 is SEHNR and CDR2 FQNEAQ (reference sequence). CDR3 protein: CASSPGQAPGEDGYTF. As DNA, the CDR3 is TGTGCCAGCAGCCCAGGGCAGGCGCCAGGGGAGGACGGCTACACCTTC.

J is TRBJ2-3 and V is TRBV5-6, with TRBD1 matching 9 bases. In germline, CDR1 is SGHDT, CDR2 YYEEEE. This CDR3 is 16 amino acids long. V was pared by 5 bases and J by 1 base, with 8 bases of the junction left unmatched. The CDR3 DNA reads as TGTGCCAGCAGTGGGGTCGGGGACAGGGGCACAGATACGCAGTATTTT. It encodes CASSGVGDRGTDTQYF. The complete variable domain, with remaining parts taken from reference TRBV5-6 and TRBJ2-3, reads DAGVTQSPTHLIKTRGQQVTLRCSPKSGHDTVSWYQQALGQGPQFIFQYYEEEERQRGNFPDRFSGHQFPNYSSELNVNALLLGDSALYLCASSGVGDRGTDTQYFGPGTRLTVL.

V gene TRBV5-1 combines with J gene TRBJ1-5, with D hard to call. V was clipped by 2 bases and J by 5 bases, with 8 bases between them. Germline V lookup: CDR1 SGHRS, CDR2 YFSETQ. The CDR3 consists of 13 residues. CDR3 protein: CASSFTLDQPQHF. The CDR3 coding sequence is TGCGCCAGCAGCTTTACGTTAGATCAGCCCCAGCATTTT.

The V gene is TRBV28, the J gene TRBJ1-5; 7 bases are a match to TRBD1. Germline assignment: CDR1 MDHEN and CDR2 SYDVKM. Unmatched junction bases numbered 8, after V lost 5 bases and J lost 4 bases. The CDR3 runs to 15 residues. CDR3 sequence (DNA): TGTGCCAGCAGTCTACAGGACAGGTCTAATCAGCCCCAGCATTTT. This codes for CASSLQDRSNQPQHF. Filled out from reference TRBV28 and TRBJ1-5, the complete variable domain reads DVKVTQSSRYLVKRTGEKVFLECVQDMDHENMFWYRQDPGLGLRLIYFSYDVKMKEKGDIPEGYSVSREKKERFSLILESASTNQTSMYLCASSLQDRSNQPQHFGDGTRLSIL.

V gene TRBV6-5 combines with J gene TRBJ1-2; unclear D gene. CDR3 length: 13 amino acids. CDR1 and CDR2 (germline): MNHEY, SVGAGI. V was clipped by 2 bases and J by 7 bases, with 11 bases between them. The CDR3 DNA follows: TGTGCCAGCAGTTACCGCAGGACCGCTGGCTACACCTTC. This gives the protein CASSYRRTAGYTF.

The V and J genes are TRBV6-5 and TRBJ1-1, with a tentative D call TRBD1 (6 bases). CDR1 MNHEY and CDR2 SVGAGI come from the germline V gene. The CDR3 extends over 13 amino acids. V was shortened by 6 bases and J by 6 bases, with 14 bases between the two germline ends. Here the CDR3 reads CASSRTADAEAFF. The DNA of the CDR3 is TGTGCCAGCAGCAGGACAGCCGATGCTGAAGCTTTCTTT.

This clone was counted a single time. V usage is TRBV30 and J usage is TRBJ1-2; D is undetermined. The V end lost 3 bases, the J end lost 3 bases, and 14 bases lay between the germline ends. Germline CDR1 GTSNPN, CDR2 SVGIG (reference sequence). This CDR3 contains 14 residues. CDR3 region: CAWRYGIVDYGYTF. CDR3 DNA: TGTGCCTGGAGGTACGGTATAGTGGACTATGGCTACACCTTC.

The chain links TRBV4-1 to TRBJ2-3; the match to TRBD2 covers 7 bases. Germline trimming cut 4 bases from V and 7 bases from J; bases unmatched to any gene: 5. The CDR3 is made up of 13 amino acids. Germline V gives CDR1 MGHRA, CDR2 YSYEKL. The CDR3 nucleotides are TGCGCCAGCAGCCCAGCGGGAAGTTATACGCAGTATTTT. Its translation: CASSPAGSYTQYF.

The chain is built from TRBV30 and TRBJ1-4, with TRBD1 matching over 10 bases. Germline CDR1 is GTSNPN and CDR2 is SVGIG (reference sequence). The CDR3 consists of 15 residues. V dropped 1 base and J dropped 8; count of bases not matched to a gene: 7. The CDR3 region is CAWSGDRGRVEKLFF. Here the CDR3 DNA reads TGTGCCTGGAGTGGGGACAGGGGAAGGGTGGAAAAACTGTTTTTT.

As concerns this clone: The same CDR3 arises from other DNA sequences in this sample as well. The chain carries TRBV28 and TRBJ2-3; D remains unclear. From germline, CDR1 is MDHEN and CDR2 SYDVKM. The CDR3 length is 12 residues. V lost 6 bases and J 2 bases, leaving 6 bases between the germline ends. CDR3 nucleotide sequence: TGTGCCAGCAGCCCCAACACAGATACGCAGTATTTT. Residues: CASSPNTDTQYF.

The DNA for the CDR3 is TGCAGCGTTGAAGGGGAAATCCGTCGGGGAACCGGCACAGATACGCAGTATTTT. Amino acid sequence: CSVEGEIRRGTGTDTQYF. This chain connects TRBV29-1 to TRBJ2-3, with D perhaps TRBD2 (5 bases). The CDR3 has 18 amino acids. The germline gives CDR1 SQVTM, CDR2 ANQGSEA. The V gene lost 1 base and the J gene lost 1 base, with 21 bases spanning the gap.

The chain couples TRBV6-5 to TRBJ1-6; D unresolved. V was shortened by 0 bases and J by 6 bases, with 12 bases between the two germline ends. The germline V gene has CDR1 MNHEY and CDR2 SVGAGI. There are 16 residues in the CDR3. The DNA of the CDR3 is TGTGCCAGCAGTTACTCGATTCAGATCCCTAATTCACCCCTCCACTTT. It translates to CASSYSIQIPNSPLHF.

The rearrangement links TRBV4-1 to TRBJ1-1; D is ambiguous. Trimming cost V 1 base and J 2 bases, with 20 bases left between them. CDR1 and CDR2 from the germline V gene are MGHRA and YSYEKL. The length of the CDR3 is 18 residues. This CDR3 reads CASSQAYGRTFTNTEAFF. CDR3 DNA sequence: TGCGCCAGCAGCCAAGCGTATGGACGGACCTTCACCAACACTGAAGCTTTCTTT.

Comment on this clone: This same CDR3 is encoded by further DNA sequences in the sample. The V call is TRBV6-1, the J call TRBJ1-1; tentatively, D is TRBD1 (6 bases). Germline CDR1 MNHNS, CDR2 SASEGT. This CDR3 region has 13 residues. V was shortened by 0 bases and J by 4 bases, with 6 bases between the two germline ends. The CDR3 spells CASSEARGTEAFF. DNA for the CDR3: TGTGCCAGCAGTGAAGCCAGGGGCACTGAAGCTTTCTTT.

In its sample, this clone was seen once. The V call is TRBV5-1, the J call TRBJ1-3; unclear D gene. The CDR3 is 13 amino acids. CDR1 SGHRS and CDR2 YFSETQ come from the germline V gene. With 1 base removed from V and 4 bases from J, the gap between germline ends came to 6 bases. For the CDR3, the DNA is TGCGCCAGCAGCTTGACTCACGGAAACACCATATATTTT. Translating it yields CASSLTHGNTIYF.

Comment on this clone: This specimen includes other DNA sequences encoding the same CDR3. V and J are TRBV27 and TRBJ2-7; TRBD1 matches at 9 bases. The CDR3 sequence is 15 residues long. Germline CDR1 is MNHEY and CDR2 is SMNVEV (reference sequence). V trimming: 0 bases; J trimming: 7 bases; junction bases outside the gene matches: 7. The CDR3 region has the DNA TGTGCCAGCAGTTTATCCGGGACAGGGAGTTATGAGCAGTACTTC. This encodes CASSLSGTGSYEQYF.

The rearrangement joins TRBV5-1 to TRBJ2-5; TRBD2 is a possible D gene (6 bases). Trimming pared 7 bases from V and 5 bases from J, leaving 24 bases between. Germline CDR1 SGHRS, CDR2 YFSETQ. This CDR3 region has 16 residues. Written as DNA, the CDR3 is TGCGCCAGCCGGCCAGTGGCCGGGACTGGGCGGGAGACCCAGTACTTC. This gives the protein CASRPVAGTGRETQYF.

The chain has TRBV4-3 and TRBJ2-1; 8 positions agree with TRBD2. The germline gives CDR1 LGHNA, CDR2 YSLEER. The CDR3 sequence is 15 residues long. V lost 4 bases to trimming and J lost 6 bases; unmatched junction nucleotides: 8. The CDR3 nucleotides read TGCGCCAGCAGCCTGGGACTAGTGGGAGGCAATGAGCAGTTCTTC. Protein product: CASSLGLVGGNEQFF.

The chain carries TRBV21-1 and TRBJ2-7. TRBV21-1 is reported as a pseudogene. The CDR3 is made up of 11 amino acids. CDR3 DNA sequence: TGTGCCAGCAACATCCCGGGGGCTTCCCTCTTC. Translation gives CASNIPGASLF.

The V call is TRBV18, the J call TRBJ2-1; D is perhaps TRBD1 (6 bases). In germline, CDR1 is KGHSH, CDR2 LQKENI. V lost 0 bases and J 10 bases, leaving 13 bases between the germline ends. This CDR3 has 14 amino acids. The DNA for the CDR3 is TGTGCCAGCTCACCACCGCGAACCGGGACAGAGCAGTTCTTC. Amino acid sequence: CASSPPRTGTEQFF.

Here the CDR3 reads CASSAGNLGEKLFF. For the CDR3, the DNA is TGTGCCAGCAGTGCCGGGAATCTTGGTGAAAAACTGTTTTTT. The chain is built from TRBV25-1 and TRBJ1-4; no definite D call. Trimming cost V 4 bases and J 7 bases, with 13 bases left between them. The germline CDR1 and CDR2 sequences are MGHDK and SYGVNS. The CDR3 runs to 14 residues.

The chain couples TRBV6-1 to TRBJ2-7; a weak D match, TRBD1 (7 bases). CDR1 and CDR2 (germline): MNHNS, SASEGT. With 6 bases removed from V and 6 bases from J, the gap between germline ends came to 21 bases. This CDR3 region has 15 residues. The CDR3 DNA follows: TGTGCCAGCAGCCAGGGGCAGGGGGGCTCCGGCGAGCAGTACTTC. Protein product: CASSQGQGGSGEQYF.

CDR3 nucleotides: TGTGCCAGCAGGCCCTCCCCGAACTCCTACGAGCAGTACTTC. Its translation: CASRPSPNSYEQYF. The chain combines TRBV6-6 with TRBJ2-7; D gene unclear. The CDR3 length is 14 residues. V was cut by 6 bases and J by 0 bases, with 12 bases left in between. CDR1 and CDR2 from the germline V gene are MNHNY and SVGAGI (reference sequence).

The chain is built from TRBV5-1 and TRBJ2-7, with 9 positions matching TRBD1. V shed 2 bases and J 3 bases; nucleotides not matched to a gene: 6. The CDR3 totals 15 residues. Germline V gene lookup returns CDR1 SGHRS and CDR2 YFSETQ. CDR3 nucleotides: TGCGCCAGCAGCTTAGGGGGGACAGGGATCTACGAGCAGTACTTC. Protein product: CASSLGGTGIYEQYF.